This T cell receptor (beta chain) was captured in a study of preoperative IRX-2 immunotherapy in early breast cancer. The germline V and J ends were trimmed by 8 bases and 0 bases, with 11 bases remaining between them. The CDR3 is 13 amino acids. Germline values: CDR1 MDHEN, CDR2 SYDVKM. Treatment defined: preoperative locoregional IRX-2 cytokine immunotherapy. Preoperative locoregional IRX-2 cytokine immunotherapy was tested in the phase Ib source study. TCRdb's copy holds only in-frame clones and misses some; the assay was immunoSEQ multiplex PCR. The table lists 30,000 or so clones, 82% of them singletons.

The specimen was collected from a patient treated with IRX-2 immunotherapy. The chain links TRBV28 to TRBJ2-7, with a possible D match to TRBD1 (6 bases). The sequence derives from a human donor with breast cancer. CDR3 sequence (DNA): TGTGCCAGCCAACAGGGCTACTCCTACGAGCAGTACTTC. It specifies CASQQGYSYEQYF.